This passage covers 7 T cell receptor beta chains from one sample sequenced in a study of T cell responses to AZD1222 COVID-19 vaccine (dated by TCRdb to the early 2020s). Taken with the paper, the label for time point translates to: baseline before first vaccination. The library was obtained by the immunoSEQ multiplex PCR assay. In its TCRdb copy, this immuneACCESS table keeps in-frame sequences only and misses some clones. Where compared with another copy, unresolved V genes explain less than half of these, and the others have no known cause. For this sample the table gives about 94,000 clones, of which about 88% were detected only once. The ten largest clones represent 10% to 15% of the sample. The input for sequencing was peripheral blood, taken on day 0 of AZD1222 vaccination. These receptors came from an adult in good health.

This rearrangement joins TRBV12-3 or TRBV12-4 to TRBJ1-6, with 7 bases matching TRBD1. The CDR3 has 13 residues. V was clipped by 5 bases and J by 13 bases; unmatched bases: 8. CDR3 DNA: TGTGCCAGCAGTCCCCAACAGGGGCTCCCCCTCCACTTT. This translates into CASSPQQGLPLHF.

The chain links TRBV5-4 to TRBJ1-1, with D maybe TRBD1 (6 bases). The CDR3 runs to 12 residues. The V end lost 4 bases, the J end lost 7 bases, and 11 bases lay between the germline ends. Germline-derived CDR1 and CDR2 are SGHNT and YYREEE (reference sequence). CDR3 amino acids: CASSRDNYEAFF. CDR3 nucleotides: TGTGCCAGCAGCAGGGACAACTATGAAGCTTTCTTT.

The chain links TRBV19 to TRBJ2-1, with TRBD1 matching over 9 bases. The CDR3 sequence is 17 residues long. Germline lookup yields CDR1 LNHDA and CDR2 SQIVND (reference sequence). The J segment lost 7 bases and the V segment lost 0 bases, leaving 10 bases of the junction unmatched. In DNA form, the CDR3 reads TGTGCCAGTAGTATAGATCCCGTGGACAGGGGTCGTAATGAGCAGTTCTTC. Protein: CASSIDPVDRGRNEQFF.

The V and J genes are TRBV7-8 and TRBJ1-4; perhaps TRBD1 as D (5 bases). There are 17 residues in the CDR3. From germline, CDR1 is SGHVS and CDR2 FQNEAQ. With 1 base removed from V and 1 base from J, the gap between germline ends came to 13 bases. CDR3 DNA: TGTGCCAGCAGCTTAGTAACACAGGTCGGAACTAATGAAAAACTGTTTTTT. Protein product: CASSLVTQVGTNEKLFF.

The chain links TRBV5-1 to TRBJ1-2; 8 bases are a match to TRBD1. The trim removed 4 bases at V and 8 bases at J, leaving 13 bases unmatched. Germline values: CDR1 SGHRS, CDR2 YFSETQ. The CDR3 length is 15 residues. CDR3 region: CASSLSWTGSGGYTF. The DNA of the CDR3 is TGCGCCAGCAGCCTTTCATGGACAGGGTCCGGGGGCTACACCTTC.

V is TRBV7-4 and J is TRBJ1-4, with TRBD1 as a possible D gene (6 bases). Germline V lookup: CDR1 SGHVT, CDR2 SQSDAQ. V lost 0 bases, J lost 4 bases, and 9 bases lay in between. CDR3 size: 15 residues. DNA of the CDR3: TGTGCCAGCAGCTTAGCAGGGGGGGTTAATGAAAAACTGTTTTTT. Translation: CASSLAGGVNEKLFF.

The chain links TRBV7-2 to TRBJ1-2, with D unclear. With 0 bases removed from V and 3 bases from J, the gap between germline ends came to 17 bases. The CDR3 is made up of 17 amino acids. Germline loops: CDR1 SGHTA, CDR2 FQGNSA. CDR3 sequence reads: CASSLASLGRTYYGYTF. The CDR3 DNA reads TGTGCCAGCAGCTTAGCGAGTCTCGGTCGTACTTACTATGGCTACACCTTC.